The 16 T cell receptor beta chains reported below all come from one sample, sequenced in a study of blood T cell repertoires in COVID-19. Sequencing was performed with immunoSEQ multiplex PCR; in TCRdb, only in-frame clones are kept and a portion is missing. The sample shows 150,000 to 200,000 clones, about 85% of them seen only once. The material sequenced was peripheral blood. These receptors were collected from a man aged 60-69 years with acute or convalescent COVID-19.

V and J are TRBV9 and TRBJ1-1; D is unresolved. The germline CDR1 and CDR2 sequences are SGDLS and YYNGEE. The CDR3 loop spans 13 amino acids. Trimming took off 0 bases at V and 4 bases at J, with 7 bases between the two ends. CDR3 loop: CASSVGGSTEAFF. DNA for the CDR3: TGTGCCAGCAGCGTAGGAGGGAGCACTGAAGCTTTCTTT.

This chain connects TRBV19 to TRBJ1-1, with 11 bases identical to TRBD1. V dropped 8 bases and J dropped 4; count of bases not matched to a gene: 12. Germline values: CDR1 LNHDA, CDR2 SQIVND (reference sequence). The CDR3 is 16 amino acids. CDR3 loop: CASFSLTGTGGTEAFF. Written as DNA, the CDR3 is TGTGCCAGTTTCTCGCTTACCGGGACAGGGGGCACTGAAGCTTTCTTT.

The rearrangement links TRBV6-5 to TRBJ2-7; 9 bases are shared with TRBD2. Looked up from germline, CDR1 is MNHEY and CDR2 is SVGAGI. The CDR3 is 12 amino acids. J gave up 4 bases and V 8 bases, and 3 bases lay outside the gene matches. The chain's CDR3 is CASRSGGYEQYV. CDR3 nucleotide sequence: TGTGCCAGCCGAAGCGGGGGGTACGAGCAGTACGTC.

The V gene is TRBV7-3, the J gene TRBJ2-1, with 7 bases matching TRBD2. The CDR3 extends over 16 amino acids. Trimming cost V 5 bases and J 6 bases; bases outside gene matches: 13. CDR1 is SGHTA, CDR2 FQGTGA, per germline. For the CDR3, the DNA is TGTGCCAGCAGCCCCCAAAGCGGGATGAGGGGCAATGAGCAGTTCTTC. Amino acids: CASSPQSGMRGNEQFF.

The rearrangement links TRBV10-3 to TRBJ1-5; D uncertain. Germline CDR1 reads ENHRY; CDR2 reads SYGVKD. Deletions cut 1 base from V and 2 bases from J, with 12 bases between. CDR3 size: 16 residues. DNA for the CDR3: TGTGCCATCAGTGAGTTGGGCCCCACGGGCAATCAGCCCCAGCATTTT. This translates into CAISELGPTGNQPQHF.

The chain has TRBV7-9 and TRBJ1-4; D uncertain. The CDR3 is made up of 15 amino acids. Trimming left V 5 bases short and J 5 bases short, with 15 bases between. The germline gives CDR1 SEHNR, CDR2 FQNEAQ (reference sequence). The CDR3 bases are TGTGCCAGCAGCCGGCCGGCGGGCCAGAATGAAAAACTGTTTTTT. This sequence encodes CASSRPAGQNEKLFF.

The rearrangement uses TRBV25-1 and TRBJ1-2; TRBD1 aligns across 11 bases. In germline, CDR1 is MGHDK, CDR2 SYGVNS. The CDR3 runs 14 residues. Losses at the gene ends were 6 bases for V and 8 bases for J; bases not matched to a gene: 8. CDR3 DNA: TGTGCCAGCAGCGGACCGGGACAGGGGGGCGGCTACACCTTC. As protein: CASSGPGQGGGYTF.

CDR3 loop: CASSRPGQGVPGAEQFF. The DNA for the CDR3 is TGCGCCAGCAGCCGCCCGGGACAGGGAGTCCCCGGAGCGGAGCAGTTCTTC. J is TRBJ2-1 and V is TRBV4-1; 9 nucleotides match TRBD1. J was trimmed by 10 bases and V by 4 bases; bases with no gene match: 17. This CDR3 has 17 amino acids. CDR1 and CDR2 from the germline V gene are MGHRA and YSYEKL.

The CDR3 region has the DNA TGTGCCAGCAGCTTAGGGGACAGGGCACTTAGCAATCAGCCCCAGCATTTT. This encodes CASSLGDRALSNQPQHF. This chain joins TRBV7-3 and TRBJ1-5, with TRBD1 matching over 9 bases. Germline-derived CDR1 and CDR2 are SGHTA and FQGTGA. V lost 2 bases to trimming and J lost 0 bases; unmatched junction nucleotides: 5. The CDR3 runs to 17 residues.

The chain combines TRBV5-8 with TRBJ2-5; D is unresolved. V lost 0 bases and J lost 5, with 11 bases in between. Germline V gene data show CDR1 as SGHTS and CDR2 as YDEGEE. The CDR3 length is 14 residues. In DNA, the CDR3 is TGTGCCAGCAGCTTGGGACTCGTTCGGGAGACCCAGTACTTC. This codes for CASSLGLVRETQYF.

The chain links TRBV3-1 (or the pseudogene TRBV3-2) to TRBJ1-3, with 8 bases fitting TRBD1. The junction had 7 bases not matched to a gene; V was cut back by 4 bases and J by 2 bases. The length of the CDR3 is 16 residues. CDR1 LGHDT and CDR2 YNNKEL come from the germline V gene (reference sequence). CDR3 nucleotides: TGTGCCAGCAGCCTAACCGGGACAGGCGCTGGAAACACCATATATTTT. It yields the protein CASSLTGTGAGNTIYF.

The V call is TRBV5-1, the J call TRBJ2-5, with D maybe TRBD2 (5 bases). Per the germline V gene, CDR1 is SGHRS and CDR2 is YFSETQ. The CDR3 is 13 amino acids. V shed 4 bases and J shed 5 bases, with 12 bases lying between them. This CDR3 is CASSPSGLETQYF. The CDR3, as DNA: TGCGCCAGCAGCCCCTCGGGGTTGGAGACCCAGTACTTC. Together with reference TRBV5-1 and TRBJ2-5, the CDR3 gives the full variable domain: KAGVTQTPRYLIKTRGQQVTLSCSPISGHRSVSWYQQTPGQGLQFLFEYFSETQRNKGNFPGRFSGRQFSNSRSEMNVSTLELGDSALYLCASSPSGLETQYFGPGTRLLVL.

The V and J genes are TRBV13 and TRBJ2-1, with D possibly being TRBD2 (6 bases). Deletions cut 0 bases from V and 5 bases from J, with 11 bases between. This CDR3 comprises 15 residues. Germline V gives CDR1 PRHDT, CDR2 FYEKMQ (reference sequence). CDR3 DNA sequence: TGTGCCAGCAGCTTAGGGAGGAGGGGCAACAATGAGCAGTTCTTC. Protein: CASSLGRRGNNEQFF.

The V gene is TRBV5-1, the J gene TRBJ2-6, with a tentative D call TRBD2 (5 bases). The length of the CDR3 is 14 residues. The V end was cut by 4 bases, the J end by 7 bases, with 12 bases between. CDR1 is SGHRS, CDR2 YFSETQ, per germline. CDR3 coding DNA: TGCGCCAGCAGCCTCCCGACGGGAGCCAACGTCCTGACTTTC. Amino acid sequence: CASSLPTGANVLTF.

CDR3: CASSLGGILNYGYTF. CDR3 DNA sequence: TGTGCCAGCAGCTTGGGGGGAATCCTTAACTATGGCTACACCTTC. The rearrangement uses TRBV11-2 and TRBJ1-2; D is perhaps TRBD1 (5 bases). Trimming stripped 3 bases from V and 1 base from J, with 12 bases between. This CDR3 spans 15 amino acids. Germline V lookup: CDR1 SGHAT, CDR2 FQNNGV. Supplemented by reference TRBV11-2 and TRBJ1-2, the full variable domain reads EAGVAQSPRYKIIEKRQSVAFWCNPISGHATLYWYQQILGQGPKLLIQFQNNGVVDDSQLPKDRFSAERLKGVDSTLKIQPAKLEDSAVYLCASSLGGILNYGYTFGSGTRLTVV.

This clone was detected only once. V gene TRBV6-2 or TRBV6-3 combines with J gene TRBJ1-1; possible D gene TRBD1, 5 bases. In germline, CDR1 is MNHEY, CDR2 SVGEGT. V dropped 4 bases and J dropped 0 bases, with 9 bases sitting between them. This CDR3 region has 14 residues. CDR3 sequence: CASSFGGMNTEAFF. The CDR3 DNA reads TGTGCCAGCAGTTTCGGGGGGATGAACACTGAAGCTTTCTTT.